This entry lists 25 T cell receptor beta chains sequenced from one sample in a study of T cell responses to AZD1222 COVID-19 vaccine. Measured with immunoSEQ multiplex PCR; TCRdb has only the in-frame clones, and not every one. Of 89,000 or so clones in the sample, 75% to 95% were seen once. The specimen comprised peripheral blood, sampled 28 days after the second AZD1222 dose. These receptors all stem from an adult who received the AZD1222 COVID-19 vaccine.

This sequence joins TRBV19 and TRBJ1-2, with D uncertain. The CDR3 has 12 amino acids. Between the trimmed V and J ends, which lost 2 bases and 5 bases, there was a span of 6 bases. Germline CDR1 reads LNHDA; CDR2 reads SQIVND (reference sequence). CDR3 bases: TGTGCCAGTAGTATAAATCAGTATGGCTACACCTTC. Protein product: CASSINQYGYTF.

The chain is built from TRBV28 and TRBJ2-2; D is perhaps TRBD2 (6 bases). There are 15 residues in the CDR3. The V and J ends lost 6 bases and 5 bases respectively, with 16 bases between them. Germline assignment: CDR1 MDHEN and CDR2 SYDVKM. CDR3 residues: CASSLPGSGTGELFF. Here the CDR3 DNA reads TGTGCCAGCAGCCTCCCCGGGAGCGGGACCGGGGAGCTGTTTTTT.

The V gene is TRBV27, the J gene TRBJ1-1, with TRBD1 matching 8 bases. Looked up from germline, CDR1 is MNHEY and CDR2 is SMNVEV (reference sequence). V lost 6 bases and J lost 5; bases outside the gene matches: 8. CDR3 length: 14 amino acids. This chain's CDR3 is CASRLDRVHTEAFF. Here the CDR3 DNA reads TGTGCCAGCAGATTGGACAGGGTACATACTGAAGCTTTCTTT.

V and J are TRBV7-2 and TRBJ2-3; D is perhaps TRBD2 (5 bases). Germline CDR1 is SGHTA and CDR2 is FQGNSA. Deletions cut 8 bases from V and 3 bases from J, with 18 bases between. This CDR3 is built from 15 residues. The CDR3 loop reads CASSGWVGGTDTQYF. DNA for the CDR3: TGTGCCAGCTCCGGGTGGGTAGGCGGGACAGATACGCAGTATTTT.

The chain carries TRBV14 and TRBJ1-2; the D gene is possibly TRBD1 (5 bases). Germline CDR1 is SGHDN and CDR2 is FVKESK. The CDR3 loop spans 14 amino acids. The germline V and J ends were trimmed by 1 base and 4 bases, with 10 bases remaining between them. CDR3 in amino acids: CASSQVSGAYGYTF. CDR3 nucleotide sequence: TGTGCCAGCAGCCAAGTCTCCGGGGCCTATGGCTACACCTTC. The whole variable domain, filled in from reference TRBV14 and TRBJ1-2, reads EAGVTQFPSHSVIEKGQTVTLRCDPISGHDNLYWYRRVMGKEIKFLLHFVKESKQDESGMPNNRFLAERTGGTYSTLKVQPAELEDSGVYFCASSQVSGAYGYTFGSGTRLTVV.

CDR3 protein: CASSLEGQGPLDEQFF. In nucleotides, the CDR3 is TGCGCCAGCAGCTTGGAAGGACAGGGGCCCCTCGATGAGCAGTTCTTC. The rearrangement uses TRBV5-1 and TRBJ2-1, with 9 bases identical to TRBD1. Trimming cost V 0 bases and J 8 bases; bases outside gene matches: 9. This CDR3 region has 16 residues. The V gene's germline CDR1 is SGHRS and CDR2 YFSETQ. Complete variable domain (other parts from reference TRBV5-1 and TRBJ2-1): KAGVTQTPRYLIKTRGQQVTLSCSPISGHRSVSWYQQTPGQGLQFLFEYFSETQRNKGNFPGRFSGRQFSNSRSEMNVSTLELGDSALYLCASSLEGQGPLDEQFFGPGTRLTVL.

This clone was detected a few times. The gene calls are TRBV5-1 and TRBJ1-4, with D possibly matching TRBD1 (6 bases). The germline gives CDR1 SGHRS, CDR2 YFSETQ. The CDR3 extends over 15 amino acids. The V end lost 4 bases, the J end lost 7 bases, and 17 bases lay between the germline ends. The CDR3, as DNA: TGCGCCAGCAGCAGATCAGAGGGACACCGTGAAAAACTGTTTTTT. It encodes CASSRSEGHREKLFF. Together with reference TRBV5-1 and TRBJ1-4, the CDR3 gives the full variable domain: KAGVTQTPRYLIKTRGQQVTLSCSPISGHRSVSWYQQTPGQGLQFLFEYFSETQRNKGNFPGRFSGRQFSNSRSEMNVSTLELGDSALYLCASSRSEGHREKLFFGSGTQLSVL.

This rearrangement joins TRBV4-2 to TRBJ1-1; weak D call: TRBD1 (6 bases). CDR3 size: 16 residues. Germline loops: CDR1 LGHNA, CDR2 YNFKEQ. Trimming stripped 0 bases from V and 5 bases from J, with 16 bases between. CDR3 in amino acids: CASSQDHSGAGTEAFF. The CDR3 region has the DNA TGTGCCAGCAGCCAAGATCACTCGGGGGCGGGGACTGAAGCTTTCTTT.

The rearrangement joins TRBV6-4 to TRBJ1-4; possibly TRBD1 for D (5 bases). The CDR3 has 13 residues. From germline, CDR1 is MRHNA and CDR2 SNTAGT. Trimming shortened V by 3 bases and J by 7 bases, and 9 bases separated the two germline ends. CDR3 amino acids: CASSEGEGEKLFF. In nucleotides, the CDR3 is TGTGCCAGCAGTGAGGGGGAAGGTGAAAAACTGTTTTTT.

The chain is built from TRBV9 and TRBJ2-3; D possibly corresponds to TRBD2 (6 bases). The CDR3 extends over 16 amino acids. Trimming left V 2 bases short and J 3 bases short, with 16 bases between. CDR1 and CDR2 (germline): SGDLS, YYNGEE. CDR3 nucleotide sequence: TGTGCCAGCAGCGTCTCGGGAGCCCCGGGGACAGATACGCAGTATTTT. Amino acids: CASSVSGAPGTDTQYF. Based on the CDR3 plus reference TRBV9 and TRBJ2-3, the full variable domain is DSGVTQTPKHLITATGQRVTLRCSPRSGDLSVYWYQQSLDQGLQFLIQYYNGEERAKGNILERFSAQQFPDLHSELNLSSLELGDSALYFCASSVSGAPGTDTQYFGPGTRLTVL.

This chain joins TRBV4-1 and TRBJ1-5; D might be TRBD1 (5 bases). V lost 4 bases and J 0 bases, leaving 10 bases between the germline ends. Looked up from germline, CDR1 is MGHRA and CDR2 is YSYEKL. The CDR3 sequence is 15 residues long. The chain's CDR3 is CASSLRDGSNQPQHF. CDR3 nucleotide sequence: TGCGCCAGCAGCCTCCGGGACGGTAGCAATCAGCCCCAGCATTTT.

CDR3 amino acids: CASSFSGTDDEQYF. The DNA for the CDR3 is TGCGCCAGCAGCTTCTCCGGGACAGACGACGAGCAGTACTTC. The chain is built from TRBV5-1 and TRBJ2-7; 7 positions match TRBD1. The germline CDR1 and CDR2 sequences are SGHRS and YFSETQ. The CDR3 sequence is 14 residues long. The V and J ends lost 2 bases and 5 bases, in that order; junction bases with no gene match: 7.

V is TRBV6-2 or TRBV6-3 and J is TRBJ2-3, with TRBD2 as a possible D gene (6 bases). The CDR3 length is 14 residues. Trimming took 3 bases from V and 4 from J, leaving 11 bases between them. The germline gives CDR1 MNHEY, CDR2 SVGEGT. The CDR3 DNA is TGTGCCAGCAGTTATGGAGGGCCCCCAGATACGCAGTATTTT. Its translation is CASSYGGPPDTQYF.

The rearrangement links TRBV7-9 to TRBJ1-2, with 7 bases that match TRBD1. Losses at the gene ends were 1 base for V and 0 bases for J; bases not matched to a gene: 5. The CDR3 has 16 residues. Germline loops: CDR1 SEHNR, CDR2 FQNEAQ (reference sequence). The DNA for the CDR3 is TGTGCCAGCAGCTTAGGAAGGGGACAGACTAACTATGGCTACACCTTC. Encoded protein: CASSLGRGQTNYGYTF.

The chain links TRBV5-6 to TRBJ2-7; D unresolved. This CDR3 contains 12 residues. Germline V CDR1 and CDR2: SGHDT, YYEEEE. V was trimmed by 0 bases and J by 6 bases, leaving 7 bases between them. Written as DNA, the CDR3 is TGTGCCAGCAGCTTGGTAATCGGCGAGCAGTACTTC. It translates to CASSLVIGEQYF.

This CDR3 reads CAWRGTGMNEKLFF. The CDR3 coding sequence is TGTGCCTGGAGGGGGACAGGGATGAATGAAAAACTGTTTTTT. The chain carries TRBV30 and TRBJ1-4; 9 nucleotides agree with TRBD1. Germline loops: CDR1 GTSNPN, CDR2 SVGIG (reference sequence). The CDR3 is made up of 14 amino acids. Unmatched junction bases numbered 4, after V lost 3 bases and J lost 5 bases.

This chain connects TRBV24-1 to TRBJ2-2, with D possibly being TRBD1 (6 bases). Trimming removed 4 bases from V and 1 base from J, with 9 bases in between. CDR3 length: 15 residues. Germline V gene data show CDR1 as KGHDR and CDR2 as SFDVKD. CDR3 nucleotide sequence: TGTGCCACCAGTGACCCAGGGGTGAACACCGGGGAGCTGTTTTTT. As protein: CATSDPGVNTGELFF.

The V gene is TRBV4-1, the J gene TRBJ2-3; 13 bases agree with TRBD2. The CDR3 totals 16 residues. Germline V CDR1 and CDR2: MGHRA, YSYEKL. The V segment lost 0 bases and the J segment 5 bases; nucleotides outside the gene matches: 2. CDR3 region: CASSQDRLAGGDTQYF. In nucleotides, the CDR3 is TGCGCCAGCAGCCAAGATCGACTAGCGGGAGGAGATACGCAGTATTTT.

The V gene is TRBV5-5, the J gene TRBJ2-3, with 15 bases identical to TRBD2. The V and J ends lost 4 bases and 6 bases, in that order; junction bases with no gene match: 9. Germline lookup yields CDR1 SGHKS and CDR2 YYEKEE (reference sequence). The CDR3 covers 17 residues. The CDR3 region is CASSPGLAGGPGDTQYF. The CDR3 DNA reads TGTGCCAGCAGCCCAGGACTAGCGGGAGGGCCTGGGGATACGCAGTATTTT.

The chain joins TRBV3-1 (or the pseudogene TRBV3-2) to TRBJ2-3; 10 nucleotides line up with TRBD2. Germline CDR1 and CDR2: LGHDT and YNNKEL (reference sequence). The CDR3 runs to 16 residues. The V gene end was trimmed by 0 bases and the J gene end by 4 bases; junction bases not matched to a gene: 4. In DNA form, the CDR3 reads TGTGCCAGCAGCCAAGATCGGCTAGCGGGAGCAGATACGCAGTATTTT. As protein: CASSQDRLAGADTQYF.

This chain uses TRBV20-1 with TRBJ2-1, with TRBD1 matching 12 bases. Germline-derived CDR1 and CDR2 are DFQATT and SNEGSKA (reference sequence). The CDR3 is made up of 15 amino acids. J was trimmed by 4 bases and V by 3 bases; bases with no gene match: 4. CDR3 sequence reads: CSASWDRGRYNEQFF. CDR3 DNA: TGCAGTGCTAGTTGGGACAGGGGGCGTTACAATGAGCAGTTCTTC.

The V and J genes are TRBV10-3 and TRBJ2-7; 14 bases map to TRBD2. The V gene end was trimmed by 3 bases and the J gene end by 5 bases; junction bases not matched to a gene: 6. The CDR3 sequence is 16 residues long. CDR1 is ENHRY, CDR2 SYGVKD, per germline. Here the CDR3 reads CAISDRLAGGPDEQYF. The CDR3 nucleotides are TGTGCCATCAGTGACCGACTAGCGGGAGGGCCAGACGAGCAGTACTTC.

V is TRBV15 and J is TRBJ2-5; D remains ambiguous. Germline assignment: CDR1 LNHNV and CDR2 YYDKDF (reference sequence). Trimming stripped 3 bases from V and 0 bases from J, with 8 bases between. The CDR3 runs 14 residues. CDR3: CATSRQENQETQYF. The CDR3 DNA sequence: TGTGCCACCAGCAGGCAGGAAAACCAAGAGACCCAGTACTTC.

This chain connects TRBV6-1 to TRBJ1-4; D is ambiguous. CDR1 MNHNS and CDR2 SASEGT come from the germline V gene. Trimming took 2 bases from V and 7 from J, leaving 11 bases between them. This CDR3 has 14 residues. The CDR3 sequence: CASSERYRSEKLFF. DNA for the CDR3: TGTGCCAGCAGTGAAAGATACCGTAGTGAAAAACTGTTTTTT.

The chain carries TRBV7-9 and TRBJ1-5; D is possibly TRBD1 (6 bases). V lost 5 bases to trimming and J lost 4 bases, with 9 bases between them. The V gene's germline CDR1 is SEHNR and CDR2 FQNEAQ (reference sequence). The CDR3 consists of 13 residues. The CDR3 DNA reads TGTGCCAGCAGCATAACAGGGAATCAGCCCCAGCATTTT. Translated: CASSITGNQPQHF.